One and the same sample provided the 20 T cell receptor beta chains below, sequenced in a study of blood T cell repertoires in COVID-19. Profiling relied on immunoSEQ multiplex PCR, and the TCRdb table lists in-frame clones only, not all of them. The sample carries 97,000 or so clones, around 81% recorded once. Sequencing was done on a sample of peripheral blood. The receptors here all came from a man between 60 and 70 years old with acute or convalescent COVID-19.

The genes are TRBV14 and TRBJ2-7; 9 positions match TRBD1. Unmatched junction bases numbered 14, after V lost 8 bases and J lost 0 bases. Germline CDR1 SGHDN, CDR2 FVKESK. The CDR3 extends over 17 amino acids. The CDR3 spells CASLDRGFLGRSYEQYF. The DNA of the CDR3 is TGTGCCAGCCTGGACAGGGGATTTTTGGGCCGCTCCTACGAGCAGTACTTC.

The rearrangement joins TRBV11-3 to TRBJ2-1, with 9 bases matching TRBD1. Germline V CDR1 and CDR2: SGHNT, YENEEA. The CDR3 runs to 15 residues. V lost 4 bases to trimming and J lost 5 bases; unmatched junction nucleotides: 6. The CDR3 loop reads CASSYRTGENNEQFF. Written as DNA, the CDR3 is TGTGCCAGCAGCTACAGGACAGGGGAAAACAATGAGCAGTTCTTC.

V gene TRBV4-3 combines with J gene TRBJ1-5; D gene ambiguous. CDR3 length: 14 residues. Germline V gene lookup returns CDR1 LGHNA and CDR2 YSLEER. Trimming stripped 2 bases from V and 4 bases from J, with 9 bases between. The DNA of the CDR3 is TGCGCCAGCAGCCAATTTAACTCAAATCAGCCCCAGCATTTT. The encoded protein is CASSQFNSNQPQHF.

This chain joins TRBV19 and TRBJ2-5, with TRBD1 identical over 11 bases. The CDR3 runs to 16 residues. The V and J ends lost 5 bases and 4 bases, in that order; junction bases with no gene match: 9. Per the germline V gene, CDR1 is LNHDA and CDR2 is SQIVND (reference sequence). CDR3 loop: CASSRDPGTGGETQYF. The CDR3 nucleotides are TGTGCCAGTAGTCGAGACCCGGGGACAGGGGGAGAGACCCAGTACTTC.

J is TRBJ2-3 and V is TRBV12-3 or TRBV12-4, with D possibly matching TRBD1 (5 bases). Trimming left V 3 bases short and J 8 bases short, with 12 bases between. This CDR3 has 13 residues. CDR3 coding DNA: TGTGCCAGCAGTTTTCAGGGTGAAGTTACGCAGTATTTT. Residues: CASSFQGEVTQYF.

This clone was counted a single time. This chain joins TRBV7-9 and TRBJ1-1, with D unclear. This CDR3 region has 14 residues. CDR1 and CDR2 (germline): SEHNR, FQNEAQ (reference sequence). Trimming removed 5 bases at V and 0 bases at J, with 10 bases between. As DNA, the CDR3 is TGTGCCAGCAGCGCCCAAACAGTGAACACTGAAGCTTTCTTT. This translates into CASSAQTVNTEAFF.

V usage is TRBV27 and J usage is TRBJ1-1; possible D gene TRBD1, 5 bases. The V end lost 4 bases, the J end lost 5 bases, and 20 bases lay between the germline ends. This CDR3 contains 16 residues. The germline CDR1 and CDR2 sequences are MNHEY and SMNVEV (reference sequence). The CDR3 DNA reads TGTGCCAGCAGTTCAGACTTGACAGCTAGAGGAACTGAAGCTTTCTTT. It translates to CASSSDLTARGTEAFF.

CDR3 protein: CATSRDGPTTGSETQYF. CDR3 nucleotides: TGTGCCACCAGCAGAGACGGCCCAACGACAGGGTCGGAGACCCAGTACTTC. This sequence joins TRBV15 and TRBJ2-5, with TRBD1 identical over 7 bases. Germline assignment: CDR1 LNHNV and CDR2 YYDKDF (reference sequence). CDR3 size: 17 residues. V shed 0 bases and J 5 bases; nucleotides not matched to a gene: 12.

This clone appeared a single time. The chain links TRBV2 to TRBJ1-2; no clear D. The CDR3 runs 11 residues. Trimming took off 8 bases at V and 0 bases at J, with 4 bases between the two ends. Germline lookup yields CDR1 SNHLY and CDR2 FYNNEI. CDR3 protein: CASRSNYGYTF. The CDR3 DNA is TGTGCCAGCCGTTCTAACTATGGCTACACCTTC.

This clone was recorded a few times. The V and J genes are TRBV7-9 and TRBJ2-5, with 11 bases that match TRBD2. Germline CDR1 is SEHNR and CDR2 is FQNEAQ (reference sequence). The CDR3 length is 16 residues. The V segment lost 3 bases and the J segment 4 bases; nucleotides outside the gene matches: 7. DNA of the CDR3: TGTGCCAGCAGCTTGTTAGCGGGGGGGCCTGGAGAGACCCAGTACTTC. Translating gives CASSLLAGGPGETQYF.

The V and J genes are TRBV11-3 and TRBJ2-3; no clear D gene. Looked up from germline, CDR1 is SGHNT and CDR2 is YENEEA. This CDR3 comprises 13 residues. V lost 2 bases, J lost 9 bases, and 12 bases lay in between. The CDR3 reads CASSLLTGGTQYF. The DNA for the CDR3 is TGTGCCAGCAGCTTATTAACGGGTGGGACGCAGTATTTT.

The CDR3 coding sequence is TGTGCCAGCAGTTATAGGGGAGGGTTTAACACCGGGGAGCTGTTTTTT. Its translation: CASSYRGGFNTGELFF. The chain recombines TRBV7-2 with TRBJ2-2; 7 bases agree with TRBD2. The V gene end was trimmed by 6 bases and the J gene end by 2 bases; junction bases not matched to a gene: 9. There are 16 residues in the CDR3. Germline CDR1 is SGHTA and CDR2 is FQGNSA.

The chain recombines TRBV3-1 (or the pseudogene TRBV3-2) with TRBJ2-7, with a tentative D call TRBD1 (6 bases). The germline V gene encodes CDR1 LGHDT and CDR2 YNNKEL (reference sequence). CDR3 length: 14 amino acids. Between the trimmed V and J ends, which lost 4 bases and 6 bases, there was a span of 16 bases. The CDR3 DNA reads as TGTGCCAGCAGCCCAAACAGGGTAGGGACCGAGCAGTACTTC. This gives the protein CASSPNRVGTEQYF.

A few counts support this clone. The rearrangement joins TRBV7-9 to TRBJ2-3; 7 bases fit TRBD1. V lost 0 bases and J lost 5; bases outside the gene matches: 5. This CDR3 is built from 15 residues. Germline V gene sequence: CDR1 SEHNR, CDR2 FQNEAQ (reference sequence). This chain's CDR3 is CASSLARQGLDTQYF. The CDR3 DNA follows: TGTGCCAGCAGCTTAGCCCGACAGGGTCTAGATACGCAGTATTTT.

The genes are TRBV2 and TRBJ2-2; 10 nucleotides line up with TRBD1. The V gene's germline CDR1 is SNHLY and CDR2 FYNNEI. This CDR3 region has 14 residues. After removal of 5 bases from V and 5 bases from J, the junction contained 2 bases not matched to a gene. The CDR3 region has the DNA TGTGCCAGCAGTCGGACAGGGGGAACCGGGGAGCTGTTTTTT. Translation: CASSRTGGTGELFF.

The chain joins TRBV2 to TRBJ2-2; TRBD1 aligns across 9 bases. This CDR3 contains 15 residues. With 10 bases clipped from V and 4 bases from J, the junction kept 10 bases outside the gene matches. The V gene's germline CDR1 is SNHLY and CDR2 FYNNEI. The CDR3 sequence: CATSLLTGGTGELFF. The DNA of the CDR3 is TGTGCCACATCACTGTTGACAGGGGGCACCGGGGAGCTGTTTTTT.

The chain has TRBV7-2 and TRBJ2-7; 12 nucleotides match TRBD2. This CDR3 has 15 residues. Germline CDR1 is SGHTA and CDR2 is FQGNSA. V lost 2 bases, J lost 4 bases, and 3 bases stayed unmatched. The CDR3 DNA reads TGTGCCAGCAGCTTATGGACTAGCGGGGTGTACGAGCAGTACTTC. Its translation: CASSLWTSGVYEQYF.

The genes are TRBV6-5 and TRBJ2-3, with 13 bases that match TRBD2. This CDR3 contains 16 residues. In germline, CDR1 is MNHEY, CDR2 SVGAGI. V gave up 4 bases and J gave up 4 bases; unmatched junction bases: 5. CDR3 sequence: CASSLSLAGGADTQYF. The CDR3 nucleotides are TGTGCCAGCAGTTTGTCACTAGCGGGGGGGGCAGATACGCAGTATTTT.

J is TRBJ2-2 and V is TRBV5-4; D may be TRBD2 (5 bases). Germline lookup yields CDR1 SGHNT and CDR2 YYREEE (reference sequence). The CDR3 contains 16 residues. V lost 1 base to trimming and J lost 1 base, with 11 bases between them. The CDR3 coding sequence is TGTGCCAGCAGCTTGTTGTTGAGCGGGAACACCGGGGAGCTGTTTTTT. Residues: CASSLLLSGNTGELFF.

Worth noting for this clone: Other nucleotide sequences in the sample specify the same CDR3. This sequence joins TRBV29-1 and TRBJ1-5; D is undetermined. CDR1 and CDR2 (germline): SQVTM, ANQGSEA. The CDR3 sequence is 12 residues long. Trimming left V 4 bases short and J 3 bases short, with 7 bases between. CDR3 region: CSVGEFNQPQHF. The CDR3 bases are TGCAGCGTTGGTGAGTTCAATCAGCCCCAGCATTTT.